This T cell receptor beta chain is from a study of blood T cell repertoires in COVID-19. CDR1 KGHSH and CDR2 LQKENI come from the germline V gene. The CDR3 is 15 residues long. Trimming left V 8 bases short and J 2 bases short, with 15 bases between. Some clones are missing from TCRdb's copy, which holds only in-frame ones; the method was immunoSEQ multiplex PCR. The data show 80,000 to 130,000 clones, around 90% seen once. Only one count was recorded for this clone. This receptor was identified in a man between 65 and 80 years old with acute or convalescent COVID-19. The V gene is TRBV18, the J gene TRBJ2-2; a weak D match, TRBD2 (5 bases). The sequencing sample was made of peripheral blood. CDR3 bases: TGTGCCAGCGCCACCACACGGGGAAACACCGGGGAGCTGTTTTTT. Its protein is CASATTRGNTGELFF.